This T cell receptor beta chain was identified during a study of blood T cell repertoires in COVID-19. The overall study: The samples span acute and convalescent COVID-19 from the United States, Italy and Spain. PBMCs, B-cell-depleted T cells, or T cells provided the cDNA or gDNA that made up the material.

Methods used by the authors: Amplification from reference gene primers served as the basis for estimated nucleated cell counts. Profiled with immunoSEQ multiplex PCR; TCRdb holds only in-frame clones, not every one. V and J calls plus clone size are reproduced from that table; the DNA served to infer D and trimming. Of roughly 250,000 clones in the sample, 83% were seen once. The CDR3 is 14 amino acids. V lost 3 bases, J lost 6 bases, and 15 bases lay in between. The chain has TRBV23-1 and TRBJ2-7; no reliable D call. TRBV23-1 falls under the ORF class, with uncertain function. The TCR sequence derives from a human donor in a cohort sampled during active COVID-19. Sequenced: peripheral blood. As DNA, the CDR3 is TGCGCCAGCAGTCAGAGGCAGCGACCGCGCGAGCAGTACTTC. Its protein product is CASSQRQRPREQYF.